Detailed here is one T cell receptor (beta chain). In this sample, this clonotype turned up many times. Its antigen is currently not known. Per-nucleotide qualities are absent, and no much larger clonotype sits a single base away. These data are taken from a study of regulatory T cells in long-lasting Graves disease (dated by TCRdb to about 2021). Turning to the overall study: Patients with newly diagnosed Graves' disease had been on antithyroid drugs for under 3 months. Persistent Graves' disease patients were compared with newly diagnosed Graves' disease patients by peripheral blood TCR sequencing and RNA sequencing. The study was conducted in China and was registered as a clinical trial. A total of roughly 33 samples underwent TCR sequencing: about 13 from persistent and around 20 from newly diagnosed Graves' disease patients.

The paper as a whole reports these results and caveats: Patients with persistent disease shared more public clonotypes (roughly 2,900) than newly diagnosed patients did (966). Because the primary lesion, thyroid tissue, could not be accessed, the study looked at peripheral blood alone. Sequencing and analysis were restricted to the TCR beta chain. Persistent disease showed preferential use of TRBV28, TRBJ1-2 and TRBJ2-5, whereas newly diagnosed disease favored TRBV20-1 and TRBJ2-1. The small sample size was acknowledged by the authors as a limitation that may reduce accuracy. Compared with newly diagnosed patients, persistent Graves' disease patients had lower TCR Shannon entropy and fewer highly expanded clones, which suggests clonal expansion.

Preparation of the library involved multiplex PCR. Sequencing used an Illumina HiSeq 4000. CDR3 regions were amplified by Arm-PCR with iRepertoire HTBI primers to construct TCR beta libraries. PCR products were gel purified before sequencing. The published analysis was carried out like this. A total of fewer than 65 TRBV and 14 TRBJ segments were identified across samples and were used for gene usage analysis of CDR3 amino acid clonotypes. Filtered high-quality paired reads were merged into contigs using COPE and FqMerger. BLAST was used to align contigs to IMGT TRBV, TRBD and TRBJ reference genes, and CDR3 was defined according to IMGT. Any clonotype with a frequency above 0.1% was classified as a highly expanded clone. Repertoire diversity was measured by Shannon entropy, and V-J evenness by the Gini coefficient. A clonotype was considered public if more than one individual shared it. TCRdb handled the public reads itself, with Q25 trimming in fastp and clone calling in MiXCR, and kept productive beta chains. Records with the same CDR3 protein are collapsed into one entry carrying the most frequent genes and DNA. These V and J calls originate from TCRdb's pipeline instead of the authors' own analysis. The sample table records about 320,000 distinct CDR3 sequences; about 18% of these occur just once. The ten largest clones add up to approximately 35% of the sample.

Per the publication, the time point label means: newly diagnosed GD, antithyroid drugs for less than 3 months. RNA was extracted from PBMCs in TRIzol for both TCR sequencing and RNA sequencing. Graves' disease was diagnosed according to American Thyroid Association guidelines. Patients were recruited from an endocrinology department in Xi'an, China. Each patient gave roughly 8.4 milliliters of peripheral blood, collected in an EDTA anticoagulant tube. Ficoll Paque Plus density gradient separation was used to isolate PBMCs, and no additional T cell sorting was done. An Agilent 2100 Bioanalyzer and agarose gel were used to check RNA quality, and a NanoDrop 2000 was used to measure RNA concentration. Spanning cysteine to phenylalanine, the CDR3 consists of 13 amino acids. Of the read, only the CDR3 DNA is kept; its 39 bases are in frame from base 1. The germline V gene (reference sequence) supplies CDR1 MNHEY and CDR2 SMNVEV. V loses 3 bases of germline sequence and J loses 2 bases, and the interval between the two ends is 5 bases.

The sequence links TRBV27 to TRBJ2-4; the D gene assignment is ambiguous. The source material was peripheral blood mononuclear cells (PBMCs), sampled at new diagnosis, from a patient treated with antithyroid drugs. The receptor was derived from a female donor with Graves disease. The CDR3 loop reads CASSFSTKNIQYF. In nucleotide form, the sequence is TGTGCCAGCAGTTTTTCCACCAAAAACATTCAGTACTTC.